What follows are 18 T cell receptor beta chains derived from one specimen sequenced in a study of blood T cells in healthy people across ages (dated by TCRdb to about 2015). The library was generated by 5' RACE. The sequencer was an Illumina HiSeq 2500. A second 7 to 11 cycle PCR used a sample-barcoded 5' primer and a J-beta primer mix. TCRdb's own reprocessing of the public reads used fastp at Q25 and MiXCR and kept productive beta chains. CDR3 protein sequences are deduplicated, and each keeps its most common genes and DNA. In all, the sample holds hundreds of thousands of distinct CDR3 sequences, and over 45% of those were seen once. The ten biggest clones cover 20% to 25% of the sample. Input material: blood. The receptors stem from a man aged 30-40 years in good health.

Comment on this clonotype: One end of the junction fails to match germline, which may point to a read error. This chain uses TRBV29-1 with TRBJ2-5; D is unresolved. Germline assignment: CDR1 SQVTM and CDR2 ANQGSEA. The CDR3 extends over 14 amino acids. DNA of the CDR3: TGCAGCGTCGAAGGGTGCGCCAGGCAAGAGACCCAGTACTTC. It encodes CSVEGCARQETQYF.

This clonotype was detected a few times. The genes are TRBV7-9 and TRBJ2-1; the match to TRBD1 covers 9 bases. The CDR3 has 15 residues. With V trimmed by 5 bases and J by 7 bases, 9 bases remained unmatched. Germline lookup yields CDR1 SEHNR and CDR2 FQNEAQ (reference sequence). The CDR3 region is CASSPRDRVVNEQFF. The DNA of the CDR3 is TGTGCCAGCAGCCCCCGGGACAGGGTAGTGAATGAGCAGTTCTTC.

The V and J genes are TRBV2 and TRBJ1-4; 9 nucleotides agree with TRBD1. The CDR3 extends over 18 amino acids. V was clipped by 4 bases and J by 0 bases; unmatched bases: 9. Per the germline V gene, CDR1 is SNHLY and CDR2 is FYNNEI. The CDR3 region has the DNA TGTGCCAGCAGTGCCGGGACAGGGCGTCGGACAACTAATGAAAAACTGTTTTTT. Translated: CASSAGTGRRTTNEKLFF.

J is TRBJ2-1 and V is TRBV7-3, with 14 bases matching TRBD2. The CDR3 sequence is 16 residues long. V lost 2 bases to trimming and J lost 8 bases; unmatched junction nucleotides: 5. Germline V lookup: CDR1 SGHTA, CDR2 FQGTGA. This CDR3 is CASSLLGLAGEDEQFF. The CDR3 nucleotides are TGTGCCAGCAGCTTATTGGGACTAGCGGGAGAGGATGAGCAGTTCTTC.

This clonotype was counted a few times. The chain links TRBV4-2 to TRBJ2-3; D may be TRBD1 (5 bases). The CDR3 runs 15 residues. CDR1 LGHNA and CDR2 YNFKEQ come from the germline V gene. Deletions cut 0 bases from V and 6 bases from J, with 13 bases between. The CDR3 loop reads CASSQDRAGFDTQYF. The DNA of the CDR3 is TGTGCCAGCAGCCAAGATCGCGCAGGGTTCGATACGCAGTATTTT.

This chain connects TRBV6-2 or TRBV6-3 to TRBJ1-2; D is ambiguous. Germline CDR1 reads MNHEY; CDR2 reads SVGEGT. The CDR3 runs 14 residues. V lost 6 bases and J 4 bases, leaving 15 bases between the germline ends. CDR3 sequence (DNA): TGTGCCAGCAGCCCAGGATGGAGTTTCTATGGCTACACCTTC. Translation: CASSPGWSFYGYTF.

This clonotype occurred a few times. The V and J genes are TRBV7-2 and TRBJ2-7, with D unresolved. CDR3 size: 18 residues. The ends were cut back, 3 bases at V and 2 bases at J, with 23 bases in the middle. The germline gives CDR1 SGHTA, CDR2 FQGNSA. CDR3 residues: CASSFKGGVGRSTYEQYF. CDR3 nucleotide sequence: TGTGCCAGCAGCTTTAAAGGTGGGGTCGGAAGGAGTACCTACGAGCAGTACTTC.

This clonotype was picked up a small number of times. The CDR3 nucleotides are TGCAGCGTTTTACGGGAGGACCAAGAGACCCAGTACTTC. Its translation is CSVLREDQETQYF. V usage is TRBV29-1 and J usage is TRBJ2-5, with 7 bases that match TRBD2. V lost 5 bases and J lost 0; bases outside the gene matches: 3. Germline assignment: CDR1 SQVTM and CDR2 ANQGSEA. This CDR3 has 13 residues.

As to this clonotype: At one end the junction does not follow the germline gene, possibly because of a read error. The chain carries TRBV10-3 and TRBJ2-3; 13 positions match TRBD2. Germline V CDR1 and CDR2: ENHRY, SYGVKD. The CDR3 sequence is 15 residues long. The CDR3 spells CATGGTSGITDAQYF. The CDR3 nucleotides are TGTGCCACCGGCGGGACTAGCGGGATTACAGATGCGCAGTATTTT.

The rearrangement uses TRBV9 and TRBJ2-5; D is undetermined. The CDR3 runs to 15 residues. V was trimmed by 2 bases and J by 2 bases, leaving 13 bases between them. Looked up from germline, CDR1 is SGDLS and CDR2 is YYNGEE. The CDR3: CASSVGSQNQETQYF. The CDR3 region has the DNA TGTGCCAGCAGCGTGGGAAGCCAGAATCAAGAGACCCAGTACTTC.

The J gene is TRBJ2-5, the V gene TRBV7-2, with 10 bases identical to TRBD2. With 2 bases clipped from V and 4 bases from J, the junction kept 7 bases outside the gene matches. Germline CDR1 is SGHTA and CDR2 is FQGNSA. This CDR3 region has 16 residues. The CDR3 reads CASSLQSGGARETQYF. As DNA, the CDR3 is TGTGCCAGCAGCTTACAGAGCGGGGGGGCCCGAGAGACCCAGTACTTC.

V gene TRBV13 combines with J gene TRBJ2-3, with D unclear. Trimming cost V 0 bases and J 1 base, with 11 bases left between them. The germline V gene encodes CDR1 PRHDT and CDR2 FYEKMQ (reference sequence). There are 16 residues in the CDR3. This chain's CDR3 is CASSLGFPRRTDTQYF. The CDR3 bases are TGTGCCAGCAGCTTAGGATTCCCGAGACGCACAGATACGCAGTATTTT.

The chain recombines TRBV15 with TRBJ1-1; D uncertain. V was trimmed by 0 bases and J by 0 bases, leaving 5 bases between them. The CDR3 extends over 14 amino acids. Germline V gene sequence: CDR1 LNHNV, CDR2 YYDKDF (reference sequence). The CDR3 loop reads CATSRDLVNTEAFF. CDR3 bases: TGTGCCACCAGCAGAGATCTCGTGAACACTGAAGCTTTCTTT.

The table lists this clonotype with a few counts. The chain uses TRBV7-2 and TRBJ2-7; the D is unclear. This CDR3 contains 13 residues. V was clipped by 5 bases and J by 0 bases, with 8 bases between them. CDR1 is SGHTA and CDR2 is FQGNSA in the germline V gene. CDR3 nucleotide sequence: TGTGCCAGCAGCCAACCGATCTCCTACGAGCAGTACTTC. Translating gives CASSQPISYEQYF. Using reference TRBV7-2 and TRBJ2-7 for the parts outside the CDR3, the full variable domain is GAGVSQSPSNKVTEKGKDVELRCDPISGHTALYWYRQSLGQGLEFLIYFQGNSAPDKSGLPSDRFSAERTGGSVSTLTIQRTQQEDSAVYLCASSQPISYEQYFGPGTRLTVT.

J is TRBJ2-7 and V is TRBV4-3; 8 bases align to TRBD2. Per germline, CDR1 LGHNA and CDR2 YSLEER. The CDR3 loop spans 16 amino acids. Trimming removed 0 bases from V and 2 bases from J; junction bases left unmatched: 6. This chain's CDR3 is CASSQERTSSTYEQYF. The CDR3, as DNA: TGCGCCAGCAGCCAAGAAAGGACTAGCTCGACCTACGAGCAGTACTTC.

Concerning this clonotype itself: A much larger clone lies one base from this, so it may be a read error. This rearrangement joins TRBV20-1 to TRBJ1-2, with D possibly TRBD1 on 6 matching bases. This CDR3 spans 12 amino acids. Per germline, CDR1 DFQATT and CDR2 SNEGSKA (reference sequence). CDR3 bases: TGCAGTACTAGGACAGCTCTTCCCGGCTACACCTTC. Amino acid sequence: CSTRTALPGYTF.

The rearrangement links TRBV2 to TRBJ1-2; D is possibly TRBD1 (6 bases). CDR3 length equals 13 residues. Trimming took off 3 bases at V and 3 bases at J, with 8 bases between the two ends. Germline V gives CDR1 SNHLY, CDR2 FYNNEI. CDR3 region: CASSEWTDYGYTF. The CDR3 bases are TGTGCCAGCAGTGAGTGGACAGACTATGGCTACACCTTC.

This clonotype was detected a few times. DNA for the CDR3: TGTGCCAGCAGCCCGGGGACTAGCGGCGAGCAGTACTTC. This sequence encodes CASSPGTSGEQYF. The chain is built from TRBV7-2 and TRBJ2-7, with TRBD2 matching 11 bases. The CDR3 is 13 residues long. Per germline, CDR1 SGHTA and CDR2 FQGNSA. With 5 bases clipped from V and 6 bases from J, the junction kept 3 bases outside the gene matches.